This T cell receptor beta chain was sequenced during a study of shared clonotypes between healthy human individuals. The wider study: Every donor yielded three CD4 naive, three CD4 memory, two CD8 naive and one CD8 memory plate. Study results and caveats: A handful of donors held about 4.5% of naive CD4 clonotypes in common.

As regards this clone: No antigen is known for it.

Data came from immunoSEQ multiplex PCR; TCRdb stores just in-frame clones and leaves some out. This table holds some 2.1 million clones, 93% found once. This CDR3 is 14 amino acids long. Unmatched junction bases numbered 4, after V lost 6 bases and J lost 1 base. Germline V lookup: CDR1 MDHEN, CDR2 SYDVKM. It was CD45RO-negative cells, positively selected for CCR7, that made up naive CD8 cells, with terminally differentiated effector memory CD45RA+ cells excluded. The specimen was naive CD8+ T cells from PBMCs. J is TRBJ1-1 and V is TRBV28; 8 nucleotides agree with TRBD1. This TCR was sampled from a young man in good health. Some clones in this sample may be carry-over from other donors' samples. CDR3 sequence reads: CASRVDRGNTEAFF. CDR3 DNA: TGTGCCAGCAGGGTTGACAGGGGGAACACTGAAGCTTTCTTT.